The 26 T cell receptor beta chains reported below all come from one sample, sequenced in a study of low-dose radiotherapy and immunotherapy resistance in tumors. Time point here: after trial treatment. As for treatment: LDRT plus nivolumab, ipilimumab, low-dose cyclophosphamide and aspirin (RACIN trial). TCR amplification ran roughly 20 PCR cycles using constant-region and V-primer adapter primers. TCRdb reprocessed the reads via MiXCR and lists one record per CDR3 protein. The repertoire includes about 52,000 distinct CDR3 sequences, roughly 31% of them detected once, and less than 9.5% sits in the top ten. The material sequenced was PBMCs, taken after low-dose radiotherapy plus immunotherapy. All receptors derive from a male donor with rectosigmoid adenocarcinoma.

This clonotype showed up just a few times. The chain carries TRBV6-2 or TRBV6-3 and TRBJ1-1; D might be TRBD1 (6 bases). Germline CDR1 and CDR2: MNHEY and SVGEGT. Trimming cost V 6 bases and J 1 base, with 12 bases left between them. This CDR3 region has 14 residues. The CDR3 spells CASSEDRRNTEAFF. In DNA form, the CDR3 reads TGTGCCAGCAGCGAAGACAGGAGGAACACTGAAGCTTTCTTT.

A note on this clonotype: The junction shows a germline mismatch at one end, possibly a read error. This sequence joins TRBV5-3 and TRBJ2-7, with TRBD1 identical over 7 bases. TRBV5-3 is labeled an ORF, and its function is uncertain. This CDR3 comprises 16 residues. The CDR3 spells CASSLAGSGQPYEQYF. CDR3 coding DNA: TGTGCCAGCAGCTTGGCAGGCTCGGGACAGCCCTACGAGCAGTACTTC.

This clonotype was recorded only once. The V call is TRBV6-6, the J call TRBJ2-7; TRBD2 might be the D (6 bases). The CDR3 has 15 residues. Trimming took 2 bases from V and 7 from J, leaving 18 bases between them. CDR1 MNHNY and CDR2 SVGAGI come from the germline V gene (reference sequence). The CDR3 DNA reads TGTGCCAGCAGTTACCCATCAGGAGGGTTCGGTGAGCAGTACTTC. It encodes CASSYPSGGFGEQYF.

In DNA form, the CDR3 reads TGTGCCAGCAGTGAAGCCTCGGGCGCGGGGGACTACGAGCAGTACTTC. Its protein product is CASSEASGAGDYEQYF. The V and J genes are TRBV6-2 or TRBV6-3 and TRBJ2-7; 7 nucleotides agree with TRBD2. V shed 5 bases, J shed 3 bases, and the junction held 13 bases outside the gene matches. CDR3 length: 16 amino acids. The V gene's germline CDR1 is MNHEY and CDR2 SVGEGT.

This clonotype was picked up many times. CDR3 coding DNA: TGTGCCAGCAGTGAAGGGACAGCCTATTTGGCCCTCCACTTT. Translation gives CASSEGTAYLALHF. The rearrangement joins TRBV2 to TRBJ1-6, with a possible D match to TRBD1 (6 bases). CDR1 is SNHLY and CDR2 is FYNNEI in the germline V gene. The CDR3 totals 14 residues. V was cut by 1 base and J by 14 bases, with 15 bases left in between.

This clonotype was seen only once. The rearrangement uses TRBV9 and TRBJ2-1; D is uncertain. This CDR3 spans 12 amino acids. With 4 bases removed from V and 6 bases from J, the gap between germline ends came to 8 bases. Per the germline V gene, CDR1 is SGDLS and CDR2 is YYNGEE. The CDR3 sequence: CASSYTGNEQFF. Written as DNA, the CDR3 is TGTGCCAGCAGCTATACTGGCAATGAGCAGTTCTTC.

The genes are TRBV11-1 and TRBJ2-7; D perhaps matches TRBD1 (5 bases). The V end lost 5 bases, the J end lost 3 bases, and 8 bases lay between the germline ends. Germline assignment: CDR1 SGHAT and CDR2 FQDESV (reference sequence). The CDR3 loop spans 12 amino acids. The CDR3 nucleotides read TGTGCCAGCAGCCCAGACAGCTACGAGCAGTACTTC. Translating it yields CASSPDSYEQYF.

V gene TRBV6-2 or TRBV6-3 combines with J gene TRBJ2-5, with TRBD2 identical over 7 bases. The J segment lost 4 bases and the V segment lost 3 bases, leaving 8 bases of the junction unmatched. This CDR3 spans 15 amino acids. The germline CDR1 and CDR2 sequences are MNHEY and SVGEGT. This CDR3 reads CASSYRGWGGETQYF. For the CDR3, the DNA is TGTGCCAGCAGTTATCGGGGCTGGGGGGGAGAGACCCAGTACTTC.

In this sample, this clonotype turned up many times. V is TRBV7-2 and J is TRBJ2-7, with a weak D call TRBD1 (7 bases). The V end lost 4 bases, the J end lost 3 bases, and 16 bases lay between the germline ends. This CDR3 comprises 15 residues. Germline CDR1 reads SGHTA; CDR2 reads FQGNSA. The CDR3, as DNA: TGTGCCAGCAGCTCCCGACAGGGAGGTTTCTACGAGCAGTACTTC. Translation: CASSSRQGGFYEQYF.

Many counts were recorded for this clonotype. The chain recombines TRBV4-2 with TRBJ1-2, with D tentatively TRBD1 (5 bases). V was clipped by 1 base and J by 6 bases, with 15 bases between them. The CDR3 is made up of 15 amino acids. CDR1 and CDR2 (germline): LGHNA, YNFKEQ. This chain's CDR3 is CASSQGVGRGDGYTF. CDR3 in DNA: TGTGCCAGCAGCCAAGGGGTGGGAAGGGGTGATGGCTACACCTTC.

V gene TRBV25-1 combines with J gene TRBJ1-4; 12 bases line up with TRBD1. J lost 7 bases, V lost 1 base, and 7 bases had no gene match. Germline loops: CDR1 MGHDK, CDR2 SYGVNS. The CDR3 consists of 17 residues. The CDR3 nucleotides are TGTGCCAGCAGTGAATCAACGGGGACAGGGGGCCGTGAAAAACTGTTTTTT. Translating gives CASSESTGTGGREKLFF.

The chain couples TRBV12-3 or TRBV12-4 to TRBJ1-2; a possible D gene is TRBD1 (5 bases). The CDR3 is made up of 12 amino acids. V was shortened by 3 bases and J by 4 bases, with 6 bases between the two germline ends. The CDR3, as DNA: TGTGCCAGCAGTTTCCAGGGCTATGGCTACACCTTC. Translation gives CASSFQGYGYTF.

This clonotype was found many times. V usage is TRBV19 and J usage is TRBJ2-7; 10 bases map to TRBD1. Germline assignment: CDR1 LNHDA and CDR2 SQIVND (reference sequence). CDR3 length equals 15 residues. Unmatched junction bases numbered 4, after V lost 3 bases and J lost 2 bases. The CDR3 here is CASSIWGQGTYEQYF. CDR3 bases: TGTGCCAGTAGTATCTGGGGACAGGGGACCTACGAGCAGTACTTC.

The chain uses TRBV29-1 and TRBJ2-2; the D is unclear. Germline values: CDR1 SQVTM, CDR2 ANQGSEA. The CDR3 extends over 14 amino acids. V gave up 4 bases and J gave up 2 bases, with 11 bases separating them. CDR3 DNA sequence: TGCAGCGTTGTTCACTCACAAAACACCGGGGAGCTGTTTTTT. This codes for CSVVHSQNTGELFF.

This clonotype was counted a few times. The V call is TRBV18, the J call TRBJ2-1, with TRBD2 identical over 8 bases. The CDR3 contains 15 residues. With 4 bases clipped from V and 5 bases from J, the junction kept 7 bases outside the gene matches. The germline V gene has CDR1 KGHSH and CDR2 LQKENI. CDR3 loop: CASSRLTGGDNEQFF. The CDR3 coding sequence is TGTGCCAGCTCACGACTCACGGGAGGGGACAATGAGCAGTTCTTC.

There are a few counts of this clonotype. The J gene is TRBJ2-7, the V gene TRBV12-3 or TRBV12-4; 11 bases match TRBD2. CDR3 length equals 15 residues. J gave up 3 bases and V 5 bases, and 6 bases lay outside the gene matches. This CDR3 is CASSPIGLAGYEQYF. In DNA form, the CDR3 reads TGTGCCAGCAGTCCAATAGGACTAGCGGGCTACGAGCAGTACTTC.

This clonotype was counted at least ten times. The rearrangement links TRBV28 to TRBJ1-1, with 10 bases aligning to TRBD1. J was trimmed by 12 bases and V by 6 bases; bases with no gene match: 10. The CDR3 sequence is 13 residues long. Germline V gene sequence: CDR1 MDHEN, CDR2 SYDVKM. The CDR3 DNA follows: TGTGCCAGCAGCCCGACAGGGGGCTATACCACTTTCTTT. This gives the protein CASSPTGGYTTFF.

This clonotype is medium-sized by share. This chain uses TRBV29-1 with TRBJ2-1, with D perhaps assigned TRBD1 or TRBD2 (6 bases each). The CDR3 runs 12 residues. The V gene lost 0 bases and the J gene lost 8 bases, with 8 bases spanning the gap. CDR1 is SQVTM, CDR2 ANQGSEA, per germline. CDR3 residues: CSVEEEGDEQFF. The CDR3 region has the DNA TGCAGCGTTGAAGAGGAGGGGGATGAGCAGTTCTTC.

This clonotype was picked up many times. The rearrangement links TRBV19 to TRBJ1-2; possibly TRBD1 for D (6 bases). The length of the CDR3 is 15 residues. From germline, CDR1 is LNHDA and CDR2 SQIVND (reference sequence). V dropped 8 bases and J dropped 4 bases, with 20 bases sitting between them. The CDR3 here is CASSDGGRGLYGYTF. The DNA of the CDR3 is TGTGCCAGTTCAGATGGGGGGCGCGGGCTCTATGGCTACACCTTC.

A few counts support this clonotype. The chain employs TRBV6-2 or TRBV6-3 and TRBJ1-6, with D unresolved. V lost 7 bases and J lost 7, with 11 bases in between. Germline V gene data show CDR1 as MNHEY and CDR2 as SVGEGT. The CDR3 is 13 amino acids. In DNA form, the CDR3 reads TGTGCCAGCATCCCGGACGGAAATTCACCCCTCCACTTT. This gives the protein CASIPDGNSPLHF.

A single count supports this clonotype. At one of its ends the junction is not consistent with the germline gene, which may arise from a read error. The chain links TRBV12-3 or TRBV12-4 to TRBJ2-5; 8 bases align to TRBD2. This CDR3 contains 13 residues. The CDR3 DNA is TGTGCCAGCAGTCTAGCGGGTGGGAAGACCCAGTACTTC. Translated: CASSLAGGKTQYF.

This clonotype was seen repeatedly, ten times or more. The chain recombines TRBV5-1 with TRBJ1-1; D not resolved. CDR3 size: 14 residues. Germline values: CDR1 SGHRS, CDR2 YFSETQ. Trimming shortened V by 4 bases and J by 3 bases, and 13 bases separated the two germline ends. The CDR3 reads CASSTSPRDTEAFF. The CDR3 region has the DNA TGCGCCAGCAGCACCAGCCCTCGGGACACTGAAGCTTTCTTT.

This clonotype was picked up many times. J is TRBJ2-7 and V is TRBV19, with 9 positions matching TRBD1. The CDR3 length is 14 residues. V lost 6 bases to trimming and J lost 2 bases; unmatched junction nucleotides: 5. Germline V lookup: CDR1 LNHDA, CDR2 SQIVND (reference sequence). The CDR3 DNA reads TGTGCCAGTAGCCCGACAGGGGGGACCTACGAGCAGTACTTC. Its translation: CASSPTGGTYEQYF.

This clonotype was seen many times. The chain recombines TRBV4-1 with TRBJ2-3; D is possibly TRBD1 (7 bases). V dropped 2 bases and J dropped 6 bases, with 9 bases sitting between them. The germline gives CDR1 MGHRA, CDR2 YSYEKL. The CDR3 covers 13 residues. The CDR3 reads CASSQPGGDTQYF. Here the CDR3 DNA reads TGCGCCAGCAGCCAACCAGGGGGGGATACGCAGTATTTT.

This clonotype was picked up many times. The CDR3 loop is CASSLEGTYEQYF. The CDR3 region has the DNA TGCGCCAGCAGCCTCGAGGGCACCTACGAGCAGTACTTC. The chain recombines TRBV5-1 with TRBJ2-7, with D tentatively TRBD2 (5 bases). There are 13 residues in the CDR3. V dropped 4 bases and J dropped 2 bases, with 10 bases sitting between them. In germline, CDR1 is SGHRS, CDR2 YFSETQ.

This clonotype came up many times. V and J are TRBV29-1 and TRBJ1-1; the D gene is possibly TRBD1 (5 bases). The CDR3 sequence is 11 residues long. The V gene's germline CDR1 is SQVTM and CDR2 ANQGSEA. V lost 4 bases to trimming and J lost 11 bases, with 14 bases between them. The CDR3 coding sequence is TGCAGCGTTGTGGACACGGCCTGGGCTTTCTTT. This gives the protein CSVVDTAWAFF.